These T cell receptor beta chains were read from a single sample in a study of cytomegalovirus exposure and HLA in healthy donors. Assay used: immunoSEQ multiplex PCR; TCRdb lists only in-frame clones, some missing. The table shows about 160,000 clones, with about two thirds occurring only once. The specimen was PBMCs. The source is a woman younger than 45 in good health and CMV-seronegative. CDR3s include the opening cysteine and the closing phenylalanine or tryptophan. The D gene is left open where the match is weak. A clone size is listed for some rows: how often the clone was seen (once, few, many), or a class if it is expanded.

d_call	v_call	cdr3_length	clone_size	j_call	cdr3_nt	cdr3_aa
.	TRBV29-1	14	.	TRBJ1-1	TGCAGCGTTGAAGGCAGACAGCCGAACACTGAAGCTTTCTTT	CSVEGRQPNTEAFF
TRBD1	TRBV19	15	.	TRBJ2-6	TGTGCCAGTAGTGCACAGGGGGCTGGGGCCAACGTCCTGACTTTC	CASSAQGAGANVLTF
TRBD2	TRBV6-5	15	few	TRBJ2-1	TGTGCCAGCAGGGACCTAGCGGGGGTAAGTGATGAGCAGTTCTTC	CASRDLAGVSDEQFF
.	TRBV9	14	.	TRBJ1-3	TGTGCCAGCAGCGTCTCGGGGGGAGGAAACACCATATATTTT	CASSVSGGGNTIYF
TRBD2	TRBV7-9	13	.	TRBJ2-5	TGTGCCGGCCTAGCGGGAGTGAGTGAGACCCAGTACTTC	CAGLAGVSETQYF
TRBD2	TRBV19	15	.	TRBJ2-3	TGTGCCAGTAGTGCCGGGACTAGCGGTTCAGATACGCAGTATTTT	CASSAGTSGSDTQYF
.	TRBV7-6	13	.	TRBJ2-6	TGTGCCAGCAGCTTCCAGGGGGCCAACGTCCTGACTTTC	CASSFQGANVLTF
.	TRBV16	14	once	TRBJ2-1	TGTGCCAGCAGCCCGACCAGGCAGAACAATGAGCAGTTCTTC	CASSPTRQNNEQFF
.	TRBV5-1	13	.	TRBJ2-3	TGCGCCAGCAGTGAGGGTCGCACAGATACGCAGTATTTT	CASSEGRTDTQYF
.	TRBV7-9	15	.	TRBJ2-1	TGTGCCAGCGGCGCGTGGACAGAGAGATACAATGAGCAGTTCTTC	CASGAWTERYNEQFF
.	TRBV9	15	.	TRBJ2-3	TGTGCCAGCAGCGTAGGCGGGGTCGGGGCTGATACGCAGTATTTT	CASSVGGVGADTQYF
TRBD2	TRBV7-9	14	.	TRBJ2-5	TGTGCCAGCAGCCCACTAGCGGCAAGTGGCACCCAGTACTTC	CASSPLAASGTQYF
.	TRBV7-9	13	few	TRBJ1-1	TGTGCCAGCAGCCGCAGGGTGGGCACTGAAGCTTTCTTT	CASSRRVGTEAFF
TRBD1	TRBV6-1	15	.	TRBJ1-5	TGTGCCAGCAGTGGACAGGGTAATAGCAATCAGCCCCAGCATTTT	CASSGQGNSNQPQHF
.	TRBV29-1	14	.	TRBJ1-4	TGCAGCGCCGCCAGGGCTGCAACTAATGAAAAACTGTTTTTT	CSAARAATNEKLFF
.	TRBV28	16	.	TRBJ1-5	TGTGCCAGCAGTAAGGGACTATTTCAGAGCAATCAGCCCCAGCATTTT	CASSKGLFQSNQPQHF
TRBD1	TRBV18	16	once	TRBJ1-2	TGTGCCAGCTCCCTGGGACCAACAGGGGCGAACTATGGCTACACCTTC	CASSLGPTGANYGYTF
TRBD1	TRBV4-2	16	.	TRBJ2-5	TGTGCCAGCAGCCAAGATCAGTACAGGGGTGTAGAGACCCAGTACTTC	CASSQDQYRGVETQYF
.	TRBV4-2	18	once	TRBJ2-1	TGTGCCAGCAGCCAAGAAAGCGGCAGAAGAAACTCCTACAATGAGCAGTTCTTC	CASSQESGRRNSYNEQFF
TRBD1	TRBV7-2	17	.	TRBJ2-3	TGTGCCAGCAGCTTAGTCTTCCACAGGGGAAGCACAGATACGCAGTATTTT	CASSLVFHRGSTDTQYF
TRBD2	TRBV7-2	16	.	TRBJ2-2	TGTGCCAGCAGCTTATTCCCGGGAGGTGGCACCGGGGAGCTGTTTTTT	CASSLFPGGGTGELFF
TRBD2	TRBV7-9	15	few	TRBJ2-3	TGTGCCAGCAGCGCTCTAGCGGGAGCTGGAGATACGCAGTATTTT	CASSALAGAGDTQYF
.	TRBV7-9	15	.	TRBJ2-1	TGTGCCAGCAGCTCTACAGGGTTGTACTACAATGAGCAGTTCTTC	CASSSTGLYYNEQFF
TRBD1	TRBV4-3	15	few	TRBJ2-7	TGCGCCAGCAGCCCCGAGGCAGGGGGTTCCTACGAGCAGTACTTC	CASSPEAGGSYEQYF
TRBD1	TRBV15	13	.	TRBJ1-2	TGTGCCACCATCGGACAGGGGAACTATGGCTACACCTTC	CATIGQGNYGYTF
.	TRBV4-1	15	few	TRBJ1-3	TGCGCCAGCAGCCAAGACCCCAGGGATGGAAACACCATATATTTT	CASSQDPRDGNTIYF
.	TRBV6-1	19	few	TRBJ1-5	TGTGCCAGCAGTGAATACTGGGCAGGACGGGGAGTTAGCAATCAGCCCCAGCATTTT	CASSEYWAGRGVSNQPQHF
.	TRBV19	13	.	TRBJ1-1	TGTGCCAGTAGTATAGATATGGGGAGGGAAGCTTTCTTT	CASSIDMGREAFF
TRBD1	TRBV10-3	17	few	TRBJ1-2	TGTGCCATCAGTGGAAAGTCCGGACAGGCAGCTAACTATGGCTACACCTTC	CAISGKSGQAANYGYTF
.	TRBV7-9	16	.	TRBJ2-4	TGTGCCAGCAGCCGAGAAACAGACATAGCCAAAAACATTCAGTACTTC	CASSRETDIAKNIQYF
.	TRBV5-4	16	few	TRBJ2-2	TGTGCCAGCAGCCCGGCTCAGAGGGCGAACACCGGGGAGCTGTTTTTT	CASSPAQRANTGELFF
TRBD1	TRBV5-1	15	few	TRBJ2-7	TGCGCCAGCAGCGTGCGGACAGGGGAGACCTACGAGCAGTACTTC	CASSVRTGETYEQYF
TRBD1	TRBV28	15	.	TRBJ2-7	TGTGCCAGCAGTTTAGGCGACAGGGACACGGGCGAGCAGTACTTC	CASSLGDRDTGEQYF
.	TRBV13	13	.	TRBJ1-2	TGTGCCAGCAGCCCCCGCGGGGTCCCGGGCTACACCTTC	CASSPRGVPGYTF
.	TRBV4-3	15	.	TRBJ1-5	TGCGCCAGCAGCCAAGGACAGTTTAGCAATCAGCCCCAGCATTTT	CASSQGQFSNQPQHF
TRBD1	TRBV7-9	17	.	TRBJ2-2	TGTGCCAGCAGCCCGGGGACAGCGCAGGTCGTGCACGGGGAGCTGTTTTTT	CASSPGTAQVVHGELFF
.	TRBV9	15	.	TRBJ1-5	TGTGCCAGCAGCGTAGGAGAAGGGGTCGGTGGGCCCCAGCATTTT	CASSVGEGVGGPQHF
TRBD1	TRBV7-9	14	.	TRBJ2-7	TGTGCCAGCAGCTTCCCGGGACAGGGCTCCGAGCAGTACTTC	CASSFPGQGSEQYF
TRBD1	TRBV7-9	14	.	TRBJ1-5	TGTGCCAGCAGCCCAGAGACAGGGCAAGAGCCCCAGCATTTT	CASSPETGQEPQHF
TRBD2	TRBV7-9	15	.	TRBJ2-3	TGTGCCAGCAGCTTAGTACTAGCGGACACAGATACGCAGTATTTT	CASSLVLADTDTQYF
.	TRBV5-4	14	.	TRBJ1-3	TGTGCCAGCAGCACCGGAGGGGACGGAAACACCATATATTTT	CASSTGGDGNTIYF
.	TRBV30	14	.	TRBJ2-2	TGTGCCTGGAGTAGACTAGGGAACACCGGGGAGCTGTTTTTT	CAWSRLGNTGELFF
TRBD1	TRBV4-1	16	few	TRBJ1-3	TGCGCCAGCAGCCAATCCCCGGGACAGGACGGAAACACCATATATTTT	CASSQSPGQDGNTIYF
TRBD2	TRBV25-1	15	.	TRBJ2-5	TGTGCCAGCAAGGCTAGCGGGAGTTTTCGAGAGACCCAGTACTTC	CASKASGSFRETQYF
TRBD2	TRBV4-2	16	.	TRBJ2-5	TGTGCCAGCAGCCAGGGAGCGGGGGGGGCTCTGGAGACCCAGTACTTC	CASSQGAGGALETQYF
TRBD2	TRBV27	15	.	TRBJ2-7	TGTGCCAGCAGTTTAAGAGGGACTAGCGGGTACGAGCAGTACTTC	CASSLRGTSGYEQYF
.	TRBV12-5	15	few	TRBJ2-1	TGTGCTAGTGGTTTAGGGGGGGGTTCTAGGAATGAGCAGTTCTTC	CASGLGGGSRNEQFF